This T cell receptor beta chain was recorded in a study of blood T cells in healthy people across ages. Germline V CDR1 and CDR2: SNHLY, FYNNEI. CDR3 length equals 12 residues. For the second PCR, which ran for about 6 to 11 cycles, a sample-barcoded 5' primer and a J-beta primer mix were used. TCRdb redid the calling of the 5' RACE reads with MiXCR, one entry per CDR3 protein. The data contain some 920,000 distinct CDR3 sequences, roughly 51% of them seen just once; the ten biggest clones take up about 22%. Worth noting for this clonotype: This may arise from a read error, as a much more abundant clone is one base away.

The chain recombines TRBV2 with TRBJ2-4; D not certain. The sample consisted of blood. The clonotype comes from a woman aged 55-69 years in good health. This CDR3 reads CANSLTRDIQYF. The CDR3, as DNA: TGTGCCAACAGTCTCACTCGGGACATTCAGTACTTC.